These 30 T cell receptor beta chains were sequenced from one sample in a study of T cell repertoires in cytomegalovirus infection (dated by TCRdb to the late 2010s). The run used an Illumina HiSeq 1500. The public reads were reprocessed in TCRdb via fastp at Q25 and MiXCR, keeping in-frame beta chains. Identical CDR3 proteins give one entry, which carries the most common genes and DNA. Recorded for this sample are approximately 910,000 distinct CDR3 sequences; about a third of them occurred a single time. About an eighth of the sample comes from the top ten. Sample treatment or condition, as interpreted from the label and publication: in vitro stimulation with specific CMV peptide epitopes to enrich CMV-specific T cells. Their antigens are not known. This specimen was cultured CD8+ T cells from PBMCs, taken from culture after CMV antigen stimulation. All receptors come from a human donor in good health (CMV status not recorded). Some clones in this sample may be carry-over from other donors' samples.

This clonotype was found a few times. V and J are TRBV3-1 and TRBJ1-4; TRBD1 is a possible D gene (5 bases). Between the trimmed V and J ends, which lost 4 bases and 0 bases, there was a span of 12 bases. CDR1 and CDR2 from the germline V gene are LGHDT and YNNKEL (reference sequence). The CDR3 length is 16 residues. The CDR3 spells CASSPLRESTNEKLFF. CDR3 coding DNA: TGTGCCAGCAGCCCCCTCAGGGAGTCAACTAATGAAAAACTGTTTTTT.

The chain is built from TRBV27 and TRBJ2-1; 7 bases are shared with TRBD1. Germline V gene sequence: CDR1 MNHEY, CDR2 SMNVEV (reference sequence). This CDR3 has 16 amino acids. V lost 3 bases, J lost 6 bases, and 11 bases stayed unmatched. In nucleotides, the CDR3 is TGTGCCAGCAGTTTCAACAGGGGCCACACCCGCAATGAGCAGTTCTTC. Translating it yields CASSFNRGHTRNEQFF.

This clonotype was detected only a few times. CDR3 coding DNA: TGTGCCAGTAGTATAGTCGCGGGGGGACCAGATACGCAGTATTTT. Translating it yields CASSIVAGGPDTQYF. The chain employs TRBV19 and TRBJ2-3, with 8 bases aligning to TRBD2. The germline CDR1 and CDR2 sequences are LNHDA and SQIVND (reference sequence). The CDR3 consists of 15 residues. Unmatched junction bases numbered 4, after V lost 1 base and J lost 4 bases.

The V call is TRBV7-9, the J call TRBJ1-1; no reliable D call. The V and J ends lost 4 bases and 11 bases respectively, with 20 bases between them. Looked up from germline, CDR1 is SEHNR and CDR2 is FQNEAQ (reference sequence). The CDR3 contains 14 residues. As DNA, the CDR3 is TGTGCCAGCAGCTCCCCCTCCAGCTTGAATTCGGCTTTCTTT. This encodes CASSSPSSLNSAFF.

In this sample, this clonotype turned up many times. The gene calls are TRBV12-3 or TRBV12-4 and TRBJ1-1, with 7 bases identical to TRBD1. Trimming took 5 bases from V and 5 from J; bases not matched to a gene: 8. CDR3 length equals 14 residues. The CDR3 DNA follows: TGTGCCAGCAGTCACGACAGGGACGGGACTGAAGCTTTCTTT. Translating it yields CASSHDRDGTEAFF.

This chain joins TRBV5-4 and TRBJ2-5, with TRBD1 as a possible D gene (6 bases). Trimming left V 3 bases short and J 2 bases short, with 20 bases between. Germline V gene sequence: CDR1 SGHNT, CDR2 YYREEE (reference sequence). The CDR3 covers 17 residues. CDR3: CASSSYRKGHQQETQYF. The CDR3, as DNA: TGTGCCAGCAGCTCCTATCGGAAGGGACATCAACAAGAGACCCAGTACTTC.

This chain links TRBV27 with TRBJ1-2; D possibly corresponds to TRBD1 (5 bases). Per germline, CDR1 MNHEY and CDR2 SMNVEV (reference sequence). Trimming stripped 3 bases from V and 5 bases from J, with 16 bases between. The CDR3 has 15 amino acids. The CDR3 DNA sequence: TGTGCCAGCAGTTTTGGGGGACTTTGGGGGTATGGCTACACCTTC. It yields the protein CASSFGGLWGYGYTF.

This rearrangement joins TRBV27 to TRBJ2-5, with 7 bases fitting TRBD2. Germline CDR1 MNHEY, CDR2 SMNVEV (reference sequence). V was clipped by 1 base and J by 1 base; unmatched bases: 3. The length of the CDR3 is 15 residues. CDR3 nucleotide sequence: TGTGCCAGCAGTTTATTTGCGGGGGTCCAAGAGACCCAGTACTTC. Translating it yields CASSLFAGVQETQYF.

This clonotype was observed a handful of times. One end of the junction is discordant with germline, which a read error may explain. The CDR3 reads CASSHGAVNTEAFF. The CDR3 DNA is TGTGCCAGCAGCCACGGAGCCGTGAACACTGAAGCTTTCTTT. The chain is built from TRBV4-1 and TRBJ1-1; no definite D call. The CDR3 runs to 14 residues. The germline gives CDR1 MGHRA, CDR2 YSYEKL.

The chain links TRBV5-4 to TRBJ2-5; 12 bases line up with TRBD1. The CDR3 runs 16 residues. Per the germline V gene, CDR1 is SGHNT and CDR2 is YYREEE (reference sequence). The trim removed 4 bases at V and 1 base at J, leaving 5 bases unmatched. The CDR3 reads CASSQGTGGPQETQYF. CDR3 bases: TGTGCCAGCAGCCAAGGGACAGGGGGCCCCCAAGAGACCCAGTACTTC.

This clonotype has more than one count but fewer than ten. V and J are TRBV12-3 or TRBV12-4 and TRBJ2-1; D gene unclear. CDR3 length: 13 residues. The V and J ends lost 3 bases and 9 bases respectively, with 12 bases between them. CDR3 loop: CASSLKDDTEQFF. The CDR3 bases are TGTGCCAGCAGTTTGAAGGACGATACTGAGCAGTTCTTC.

This chain uses TRBV2 with TRBJ2-1; 12 nucleotides match TRBD2. V dropped 2 bases and J dropped 8; count of bases not matched to a gene: 7. Germline V gene lookup returns CDR1 SNHLY and CDR2 FYNNEI. CDR3 size: 16 residues. CDR3 in amino acids: CASSESLAGGPYEQFF. The CDR3 nucleotides read TGTGCCAGCAGTGAATCTCTAGCGGGGGGGCCCTATGAGCAGTTCTTC.

This clonotype was counted between two and nine times. This chain joins TRBV20-1 and TRBJ2-3; no definite D call. This CDR3 is 13 amino acids long. The ends were cut back, 0 bases at V and 4 bases at J, with 8 bases in the middle. CDR1 and CDR2 from the germline V gene are DFQATT and SNEGSKA (reference sequence). CDR3 residues: CSARDLEADTQYF. CDR3 in DNA: TGCAGTGCTAGAGATCTCGAGGCAGATACGCAGTATTTT.

The V gene is TRBV7-9, the J gene TRBJ2-2; the D is unclear. This CDR3 region has 14 residues. CDR1 is SEHNR and CDR2 is FQNEAQ in the germline V gene (reference sequence). V was shortened by 0 bases and J by 7 bases, with 9 bases between the two germline ends. The CDR3 sequence is CASSLARANGELFF. For the CDR3, the DNA is TGTGCCAGCAGCTTAGCGAGAGCGAACGGGGAGCTGTTTTTT.

The chain carries TRBV7-9 and TRBJ2-1; D is unclear. The V gene lost 4 bases and the J gene lost 6 bases, with 13 bases spanning the gap. Germline V gene sequence: CDR1 SEHNR, CDR2 FQNEAQ (reference sequence). The CDR3 has 14 residues. CDR3 coding DNA: TGTGCCAGCAGCTCTGGCAGGACCATCAATGAGCAGTTCTTC. This encodes CASSSGRTINEQFF.

The chain combines TRBV27 with TRBJ2-1; D perhaps matches TRBD2 (6 bases). This CDR3 spans 14 amino acids. Between the trimmed V and J ends, which lost 11 bases and 0 bases, there was a span of 14 bases. Germline CDR1 is MNHEY and CDR2 is SMNVEV (reference sequence). The CDR3 DNA is TGTGCCTCTGGGGGGTTGAGCTCCTACAATGAGCAGTTCTTC. Translated, it gives CASGGLSSYNEQFF.

The V and J genes are TRBV7-4 and TRBJ2-7; a possible D gene is TRBD2 (6 bases). This CDR3 is 13 amino acids long. V was shortened by 5 bases and J by 5 bases, with 13 bases between the two germline ends. Looked up from germline, CDR1 is SGHVT and CDR2 is SQSDAQ. DNA for the CDR3: TGTGCCAGCAGCGGACTGGGAGGTAACGAGCAGTACGTC. This encodes CASSGLGGNEQYV.

The V gene is TRBV7-6, the J gene TRBJ2-3, with D perhaps matching TRBD2 (7 bases). Per germline, CDR1 SGHVS and CDR2 FNYEAQ. The V end was cut by 5 bases, the J end by 4 bases, with 16 bases between. The CDR3 sequence is 15 residues long. CDR3 in DNA: TGTGCCAGCAGCGTGGTGGGAGGGGGGCCAGATACGCAGTATTTT. As protein: CASSVVGGGPDTQYF.

The sample holds a few counts of this clonotype. The V gene is TRBV11-1, the J gene TRBJ2-7; 7 positions agree with TRBD2. The CDR3 consists of 14 residues. V shed 6 bases, J shed 0 bases, and the junction held 5 bases outside the gene matches. Germline lookup yields CDR1 SGHAT and CDR2 FQDESV (reference sequence). The CDR3 protein is CASSRGGFSYEQYV. In DNA form, the CDR3 reads TGTGCCAGCAGTCGCGGGGGTTTCTCCTACGAGCAGTACGTC.

This chain links TRBV7-9 with TRBJ1-4; possibly TRBD1 for D (6 bases). V lost 6 bases, J lost 7 bases, and 18 bases lay in between. Germline V gene data show CDR1 as SEHNR and CDR2 as FQNEAQ (reference sequence). The CDR3 is 15 amino acids. This CDR3 reads CASSLITGIGEKLFF. In nucleotides, the CDR3 is TGTGCCAGCAGTTTAATAACAGGGATTGGTGAAAAACTGTTTTTT.

V and J are TRBV7-6 and TRBJ2-5; the D is unclear. V lost 5 bases and J 4 bases, leaving 26 bases between the germline ends. Germline values: CDR1 SGHVS, CDR2 FNYEAQ. The CDR3 is 18 amino acids. CDR3: CASSPLKPGPIPIETQYF. CDR3 in DNA: TGTGCCAGCAGCCCATTAAAACCAGGACCTATACCCATAGAGACCCAGTACTTC. Drawing the rest from reference TRBV7-6 and TRBJ2-5, the complete variable domain is GAGVSQSPRYKVTKRGQDVALRCDPISGHVSLYWYRQALGQGPEFLTYFNYEAQQDKSGLPNDRFSAERPEGSISTLTIQRTEQRDSAMYRCASSPLKPGPIPIETQYFGPGTRLLVL.

This chain joins TRBV4-1 and TRBJ1-1; tentative D call: TRBD1 (5 bases). This CDR3 region has 15 residues. Germline V gene sequence: CDR1 MGHRA, CDR2 YSYEKL. The V end lost 3 bases, the J end lost 4 bases, and 15 bases lay between the germline ends. The CDR3 DNA follows: TGCGCCAGCAGCCAGGACCCGACAGAACTCACTGAAGCTTTCTTT. Protein: CASSQDPTELTEAFF.

This clonotype was seen a handful of times. The chain is built from TRBV6-5 and TRBJ2-1; D could derive from TRBD1 or TRBD2 (5 bases each). This CDR3 is 16 amino acids long. The V gene's germline CDR1 is MNHEY and CDR2 SVGAGI. Trimming took 2 bases from V and 0 from J, leaving 11 bases between them. This chain's CDR3 is CASSYVGESSYNEQFF. Written as DNA, the CDR3 is TGTGCCAGCAGTTACGTGGGGGAAAGCTCCTACAATGAGCAGTTCTTC.

This clonotype occurred once. This chain links TRBV12-3 or TRBV12-4 with TRBJ2-7; D unresolved. This CDR3 region has 12 residues. Trimming removed 4 bases at V and 7 bases at J, with 11 bases between. The CDR3 protein is CASSSGGPEQYF. As DNA, the CDR3 is TGTGCCAGCAGTTCTGGTGGCCCGGAGCAGTACTTC.

CDR3 sequence reads: CASSPGRKSEAFF. CDR3 DNA sequence: TGTGCCAGCAGCCCGGGACGGAAGTCTGAAGCTTTCTTT. The rearrangement links TRBV11-3 to TRBJ1-1, with a possible D match to TRBD1 (5 bases). CDR1 and CDR2 from the germline V gene are SGHNT and YENEEA. With 5 bases removed from V and 6 bases from J, the gap between germline ends came to 13 bases. The CDR3 is 13 amino acids.

The rearrangement uses TRBV19 and TRBJ1-6; no clear D gene. Trimming removed 5 bases from V and 7 bases from J, with 15 bases in between. The V gene's germline CDR1 is LNHDA and CDR2 SQIVND (reference sequence). The CDR3 totals 15 residues. In DNA form, the CDR3 reads TGTGCCAGTAGTCCCCGTGAGCTCGCCAATTCACCCCTCCACTTT. Protein sequence: CASSPRELANSPLHF.

The rearrangement joins TRBV10-2 to TRBJ1-2; the match to TRBD1 covers 7 bases. CDR1 and CDR2 from the germline V gene are WSHSY and SAAADI. J gave up 3 bases and V 2 bases, and 12 bases lay outside the gene matches. The CDR3 runs to 17 residues. The CDR3 protein is CASSETTSGQLDYGYTF. The CDR3 region has the DNA TGCGCCAGCAGTGAGACTACCTCGGGACAGTTAGACTATGGCTACACCTTC.

This chain joins TRBV6-5 and TRBJ2-5; 8 bases fit TRBD2. This CDR3 has 18 amino acids. CDR1 is MNHEY, CDR2 SVGAGI, per germline. With V trimmed by 2 bases and J by 1 base, 12 bases remained unmatched. CDR3 sequence: CASSYGRGGGPFQETQYF. In DNA form, the CDR3 reads TGTGCCAGCAGTTACGGTCGGGGCGGGGGGCCCTTCCAAGAGACCCAGTACTTC.

This clonotype occurred a few times. The rearrangement uses TRBV11-3 and TRBJ1-2, with TRBD1 identical over 8 bases. CDR1 and CDR2 (germline): SGHNT, YENEEA. The CDR3 spans 21 residues. V lost 0 bases to trimming and J lost 3 bases; unmatched junction nucleotides: 21. The CDR3 region is CASSLDSPDRAGWQRDYGYTF. The DNA for the CDR3 is TGTGCCAGCAGCTTAGACTCGCCGGACAGGGCGGGATGGCAACGAGACTATGGCTACACCTTC.

This clonotype was detected a few times. One junction end does not reproduce the germline sequence, and a read error may be involved. This chain joins TRBV3-1 and TRBJ2-1; D might be TRBD1 (5 bases). CDR3 length: 15 residues. Germline V gene data show CDR1 as LGHDT and CDR2 as YNNKEL (reference sequence). CDR3 DNA sequence: TGTGCTAGCAGCCAGGGTTTCACACCAAACAATGAGCAGTTCTTC. Its protein is CASSQGFTPNNEQFF.